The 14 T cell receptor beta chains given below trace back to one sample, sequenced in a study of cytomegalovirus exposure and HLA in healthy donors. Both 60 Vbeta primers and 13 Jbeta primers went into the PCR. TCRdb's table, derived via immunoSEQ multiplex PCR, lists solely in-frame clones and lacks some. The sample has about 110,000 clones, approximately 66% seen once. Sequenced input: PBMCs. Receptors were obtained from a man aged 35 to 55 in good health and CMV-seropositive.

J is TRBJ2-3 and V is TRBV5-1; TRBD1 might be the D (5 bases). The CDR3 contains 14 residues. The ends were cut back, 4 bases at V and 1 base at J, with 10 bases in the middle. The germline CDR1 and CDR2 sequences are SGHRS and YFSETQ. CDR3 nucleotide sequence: TGCGCCAGCAGCGGATCACAGGGCACAGATACGCAGTATTTT. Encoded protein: CASSGSQGTDTQYF.

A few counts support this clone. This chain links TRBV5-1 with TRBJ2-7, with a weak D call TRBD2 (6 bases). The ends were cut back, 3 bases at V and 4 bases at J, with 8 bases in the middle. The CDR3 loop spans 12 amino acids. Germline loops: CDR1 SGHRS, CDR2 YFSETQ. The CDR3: CASSSGGYEQYF. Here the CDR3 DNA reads TGCGCCAGCAGCTCCGGGGGTTACGAGCAGTACTTC.

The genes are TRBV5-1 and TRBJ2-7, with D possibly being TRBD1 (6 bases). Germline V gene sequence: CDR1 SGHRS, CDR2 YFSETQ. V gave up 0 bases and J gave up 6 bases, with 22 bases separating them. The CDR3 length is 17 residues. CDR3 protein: CASSLDRAVVNIGEQYF. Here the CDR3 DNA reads TGCGCCAGCAGCTTGGACAGGGCGGTGGTAAACATTGGCGAGCAGTACTTC.

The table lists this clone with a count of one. For the CDR3, the DNA is TGTGCCAGCAGTCTTACTCATGAAGCTTTCTTT. It is translated as CASSLTHEAFF. The chain combines TRBV6-6 with TRBJ1-1; D gene uncertain. The V end was cut by 5 bases, the J end by 7 bases, with 8 bases between. CDR1 and CDR2 (germline): MNHNY, SVGAGI (reference sequence). This CDR3 contains 11 residues.

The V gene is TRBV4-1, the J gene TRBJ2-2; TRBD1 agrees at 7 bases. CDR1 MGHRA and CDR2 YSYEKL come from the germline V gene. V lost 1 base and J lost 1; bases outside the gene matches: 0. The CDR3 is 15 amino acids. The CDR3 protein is CASSQGQGNTGELFF. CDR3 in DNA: TGCGCCAGCAGCCAAGGACAGGGGAACACCGGGGAGCTGTTTTTT.

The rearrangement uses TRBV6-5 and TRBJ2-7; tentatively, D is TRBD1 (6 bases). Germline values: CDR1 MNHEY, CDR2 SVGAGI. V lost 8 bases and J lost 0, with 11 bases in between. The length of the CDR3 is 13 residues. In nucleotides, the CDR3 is TGTGCCAGCTCTAGGGACATCTCCTACGAGCAGTACTTC. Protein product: CASSRDISYEQYF.

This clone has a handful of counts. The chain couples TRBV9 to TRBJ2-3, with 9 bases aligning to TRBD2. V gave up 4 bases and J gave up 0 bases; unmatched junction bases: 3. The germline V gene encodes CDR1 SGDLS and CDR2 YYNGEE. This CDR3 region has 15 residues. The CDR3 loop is CASSSSGGSTDTQYF. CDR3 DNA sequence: TGTGCCAGCAGCTCCAGCGGGGGGAGCACAGATACGCAGTATTTT.

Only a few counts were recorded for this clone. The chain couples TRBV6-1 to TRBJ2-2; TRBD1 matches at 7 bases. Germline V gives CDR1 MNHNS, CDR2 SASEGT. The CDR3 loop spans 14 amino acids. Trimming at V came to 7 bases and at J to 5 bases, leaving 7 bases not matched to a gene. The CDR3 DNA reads TGTGCCAGCACACGGGGACAGAATACCGGGGAGCTGTTTTTT. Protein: CASTRGQNTGELFF.

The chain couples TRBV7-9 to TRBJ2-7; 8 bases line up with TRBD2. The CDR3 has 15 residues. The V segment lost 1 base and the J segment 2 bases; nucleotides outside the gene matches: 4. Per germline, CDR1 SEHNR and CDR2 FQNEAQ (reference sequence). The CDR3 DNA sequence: TGTGCCAGCAGCTTAGACGACGGGAGGGCCTACGAGCAGTACTTC. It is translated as CASSLDDGRAYEQYF.

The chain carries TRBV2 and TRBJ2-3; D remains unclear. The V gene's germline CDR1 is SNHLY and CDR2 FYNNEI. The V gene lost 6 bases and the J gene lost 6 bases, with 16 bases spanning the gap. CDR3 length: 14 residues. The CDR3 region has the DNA TGTGCCAGCAGAGCCCAACGGAGTGTGGATACGCAGTATTTT. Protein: CASRAQRSVDTQYF.

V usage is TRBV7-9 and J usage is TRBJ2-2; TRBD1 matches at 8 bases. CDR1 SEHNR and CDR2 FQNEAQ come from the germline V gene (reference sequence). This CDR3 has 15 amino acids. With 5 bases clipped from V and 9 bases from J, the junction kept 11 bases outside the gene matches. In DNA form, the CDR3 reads TGTGCCAGCAGCCTCTCCGGGACAGGCCTCCGGGAGCTGTTTTTT. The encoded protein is CASSLSGTGLRELFF.

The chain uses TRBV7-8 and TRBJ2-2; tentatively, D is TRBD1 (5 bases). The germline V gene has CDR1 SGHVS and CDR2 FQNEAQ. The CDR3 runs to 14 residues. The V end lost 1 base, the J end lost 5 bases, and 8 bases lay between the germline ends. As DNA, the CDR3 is TGTGCCAGCAGCTTAGGCCAGGGAACCGGGGAGCTGTTTTTT. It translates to CASSLGQGTGELFF.

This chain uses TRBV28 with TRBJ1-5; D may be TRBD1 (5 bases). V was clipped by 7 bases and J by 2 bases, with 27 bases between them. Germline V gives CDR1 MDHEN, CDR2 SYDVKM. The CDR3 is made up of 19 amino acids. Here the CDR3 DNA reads TGTGCCAGCAACCCTGGTTACAGGTTAGGGCCTTTTGGCAATCAGCCCCAGCATTTT. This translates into CASNPGYRLGPFGNQPQHF.

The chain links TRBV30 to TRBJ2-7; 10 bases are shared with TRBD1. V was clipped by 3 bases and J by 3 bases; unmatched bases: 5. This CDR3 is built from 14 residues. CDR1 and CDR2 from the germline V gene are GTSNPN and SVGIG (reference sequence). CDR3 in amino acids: CAWSSGTGDYEQYF. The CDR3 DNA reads TGTGCCTGGAGCTCGGGGACAGGGGACTACGAGCAGTACTTC.